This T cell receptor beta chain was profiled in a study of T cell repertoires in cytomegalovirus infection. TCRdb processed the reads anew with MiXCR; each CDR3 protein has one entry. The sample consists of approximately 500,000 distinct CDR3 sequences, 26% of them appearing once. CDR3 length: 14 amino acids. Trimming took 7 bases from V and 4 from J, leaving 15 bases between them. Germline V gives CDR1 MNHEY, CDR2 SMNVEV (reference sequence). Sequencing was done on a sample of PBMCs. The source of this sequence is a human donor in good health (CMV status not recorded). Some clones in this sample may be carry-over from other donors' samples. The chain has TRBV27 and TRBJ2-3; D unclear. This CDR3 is CASTAMGGPDTQYF. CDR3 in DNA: TGTGCCAGCACCGCGATGGGTGGCCCAGATACGCAGTATTTT.